This T cell receptor (beta chain) was retrieved from a study of blood T cell repertoires in COVID-19. Original handling: Estimates of nucleated cell counts were drawn from the amplification of reference gene primers. Using immunoSEQ multiplex PCR, the repertoire was profiled, and TCRdb retains in-frame clones only, with some absent. That table is the source of V, J and clone size, and D and trimming were worked out from the DNA. Of approximately 35,000 clones listed, 80% to 90% are singletons. The sequencing input was peripheral blood. This receptor was identified in a woman in her sixties or seventies with active COVID-19.

The CDR3 protein is CSASFGLGAGNNEQFF. CDR3 coding DNA: TGCAGTGCTAGTTTTGGTTTGGGGGCCGGCAACAATGAGCAGTTCTTC. This sequence joins TRBV20-1 and TRBJ2-1; possible D gene TRBD1, 6 bases. CDR3 length equals 16 residues. V was trimmed by 3 bases and J by 5 bases, leaving 20 bases between them. In germline, CDR1 is DFQATT, CDR2 SNEGSKA (reference sequence).